These T cell receptor beta chains were read from a single sample in a study of blood T cells in healthy people across ages. Using its own MiXCR run on the 5' RACE reads, TCRdb lists one record per CDR3 protein. Of over a million distinct CDR3 sequences listed, more than 40% were seen once; the top ten hold 18%. The source material was blood. These receptors all come from a woman between 55 and 75 years old in good health. Both conserved end residues are part of each CDR3. Each record gives: D gene, J gene, clone size, V gene, CDR3 length, CDR3 protein, CDR3 DNA. D genes are given only for firm matches. Where a row states a size, it is once, few, many or the class of an expanded clone; other rows omit it.

D: -; J: TRBJ2-7; size: few; V: TRBV29-1; length: 13; CDR3: CSVEAGDGYEQYF; DNA: TGCAGCGTTGAAGCCGGGGACGGGTACGAGCAGTACTTC
D: TRBD2; J: TRBJ2-1; size: few; V: TRBV6-2/TRBV6-3; length: 15; CDR3: CASSPFSGSYNEQFF; DNA: TGTGCCAGCAGCCCTTTTAGCGGGAGTTACAATGAGCAGTTCTTC
D: -; J: TRBJ2-1; size: -; V: TRBV7-2; length: 13; CDR3: CASTETGYNEQFF; DNA: TGTGCCAGCACCGAAACTGGTTACAATGAGCAGTTCTTC
D: -; J: TRBJ1-6; size: -; V: TRBV11-2; length: 14; CDR3: CASSSTGFNSPLHF; DNA: TGTGCCAGCAGCTCTACAGGGTTTAATTCACCCCTCCACTTT
D: -; J: TRBJ1-2; size: many; V: TRBV6-5; length: 13; CDR3: CASSLDRTYGYTF; DNA: TGTGCCAGCAGTCTCGACAGGACCTATGGCTACACCTTC
D: -; J: TRBJ2-1; size: -; V: TRBV5-1; length: 15; CDR3: CASSLLTRSYNEQFF; DNA: TGCGCCAGCAGCTTGCTAACCCGCTCCTACAATGAGCAGTTCTTC
D: -; J: TRBJ2-7; size: -; V: TRBV7-9; length: 14; CDR3: CASSPVDRTYEQYF; DNA: TGTGCCAGCAGCCCAGTGGACAGAACCTACGAGCAGTACTTC
D: TRBD2; J: TRBJ2-3; size: once; V: TRBV20-1; length: 15; CDR3: CSARGTSGTTDTQYF; DNA: TGCAGTGCTAGGGGGACTAGCGGGACCACAGATACGCAGTATTTT
D: -; J: TRBJ2-3; size: -; V: TRBV2; length: 15; CDR3: CASTKTRGGTDTQYF; DNA: TGTGCCAGCACCAAGACTAGGGGGGGCACAGATACGCAGTATTTT
D: -; J: TRBJ1-5; size: -; V: TRBV9; length: 14; CDR3: CASSKTEDNQPQHF; DNA: TGTGCCAGCAGCAAGACAGAAGACAATCAGCCCCAGCATTTT
D: TRBD1; J: TRBJ2-5; size: few; V: TRBV12-3/TRBV12-4; length: 16; CDR3: CASSLGTGVKEETQYF; DNA: TGTGCCAGCAGTCTAGGGACAGGGGTGAAGGAGGAGACCCAGTACTTC
D: TRBD1; J: TRBJ2-7; size: -; V: TRBV2; length: 14; CDR3: CASRADRWTYEQYF; DNA: TGTGCCAGCAGGGCGGACAGGTGGACCTACGAGCAGTACTTC
D: -; J: TRBJ2-7; size: -; V: TRBV5-1; length: 15; CDR3: CASRLVAEWSYEQYF; DNA: TGCGCCAGCAGGCTGGTAGCGGAGTGGTCCTACGAGCAGTACTTC
D: TRBD1; J: TRBJ2-7; size: -; V: TRBV5-1; length: 13; CDR3: CASSRGQGYGQYF; DNA: TGCGCCAGCAGCAGGGGACAGGGCTACGGGCAGTACTTC
D: -; J: TRBJ2-1; size: -; V: TRBV20-1; length: 16; CDR3: CSAPVGGPLSYNEQFF; DNA: TGCAGTGCGCCCGTGGGGGGACCCCTCTCCTACAATGAGCAGTTCTTC
D: -; J: TRBJ2-1; size: few; V: TRBV10-3; length: 16; CDR3: CAIRGLRDSSYNEQFF; DNA: TGTGCCATCAGGGGACTCCGGGACAGCTCCTACAATGAGCAGTTCTTC
D: -; J: TRBJ2-2; size: -; V: TRBV12-3/TRBV12-4; length: 12; CDR3: CASSFWGTGLFF; DNA: TGTGCCAGCAGTTTTTGGGGAACCGGGCTGTTTTTT
D: -; J: TRBJ2-6; size: few; V: TRBV25-1; length: 15; CDR3: CASSPAGQGANVLTF; DNA: TGTGCCAGCAGCCCCGCCGGGCAGGGGGCCAACGTCCTGACTTTC
D: -; J: TRBJ2-7; size: -; V: TRBV27; length: 18; CDR3: CASREFGGRGALNYEQYF; DNA: TGTGCCAGCAGAGAATTCGGGGGGCGCGGGGCCCTTAACTACGAGCAGTACTTC
D: -; J: TRBJ2-1; size: -; V: TRBV20-1; length: 10; CDR3: CSARDPEQFF; DNA: TGCAGTGCTAGAGATCCTGAGCAGTTCTTC
D: TRBD1; J: TRBJ1-5; size: few; V: TRBV27; length: 15; CDR3: CASRRTGGRNQPQHF; DNA: TGTGCCAGCAGACGGACAGGGGGCCGGAATCAGCCCCAGCATTTT
D: TRBD2; J: TRBJ2-7; size: -; V: TRBV2; length: 13; CDR3: CASIREGRFEQYF; DNA: TGTGCCAGCATTCGGGAGGGCCGTTTCGAGCAGTACTTC